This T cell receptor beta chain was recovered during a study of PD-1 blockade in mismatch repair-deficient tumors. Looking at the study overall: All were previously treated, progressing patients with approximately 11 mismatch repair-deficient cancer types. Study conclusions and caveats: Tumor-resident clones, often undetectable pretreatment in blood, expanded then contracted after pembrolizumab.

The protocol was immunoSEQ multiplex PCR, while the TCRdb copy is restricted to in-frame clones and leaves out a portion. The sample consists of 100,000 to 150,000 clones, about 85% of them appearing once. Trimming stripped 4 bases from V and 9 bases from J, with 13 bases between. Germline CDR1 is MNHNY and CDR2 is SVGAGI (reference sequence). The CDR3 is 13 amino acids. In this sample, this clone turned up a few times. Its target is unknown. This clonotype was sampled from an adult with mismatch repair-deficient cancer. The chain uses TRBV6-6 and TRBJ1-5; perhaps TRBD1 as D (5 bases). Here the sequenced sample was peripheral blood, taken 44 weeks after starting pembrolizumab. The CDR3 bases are TGTGCCAGCAGTTCACGGGACCGCGGGCCCCAGCATTTT. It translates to CASSSRDRGPQHF.